This is a list of T cell receptor beta chains from one sample in a study of T-cell reconstitution after alpha-beta-depleted transplantation in children. TCRdb processed the PCR reads anew with MiXCR; each CDR3 protein has one entry. The repertoire holds about 500,000 distinct CDR3 sequences, with 30% to 35% as singletons. The material was PBMCs from the stem cell graft donor, obtained from the stem cell graft. These receptors all come from a human donor who donated a stem cell graft to a child with aplastic anemia. Each CDR3 is given with its conserved first and last residue. A D gene is named only where the DNA matches it firmly. Expanded clones are given a class, and other clones once, few, many or no size at all.

TRBJ1-2 | TRBV7-8 | - | - | CASSLEGAYKGGYTF | TGTGCCAGCAGCCTTGAGGGCGCCTACAAGGGCGGCTACACCTTC
TRBJ1-1 | TRBV24-1 | - | - | CATSDSGSRPEAFF | TGTGCCACCAGTGACTCGGGCAGTCGCCCTGAAGCTTTCTTT
TRBJ2-5 | TRBV7-2 | few | - | CASSLRAGIETQYF | TGTGCCAGCAGCTTACGGGCGGGGATAGAGACCCAGTACTTC
TRBJ1-1 | TRBV11-2 | few | TRBD1 | CASSPRTGAGYTEAFF | TGTGCCAGCAGCCCAAGGACAGGGGCGGGTTACACTGAAGCTTTCTTT
TRBJ2-7 | TRBV1 | - | - | CTSSQDNATGNEQYF | TGCACCAGCAGCCAAGATAATGCGACAGGGAACGAGCAGTACTTC
TRBJ2-1 | TRBV29-1 | - | - | CSVEIWGHEQFF | TGCAGCGTTGAGATTTGGGGCCATGAGCAGTTCTTC
TRBJ1-4 | TRBV7-2 | - | - | CASSLYSGLNEKLFF | TGTGCCAGCAGCTTATATTCAGGGCTTAATGAAAAACTGTTTTTT
TRBJ2-3 | TRBV30 | - | TRBD2 | CAWSGTSGDTQYF | TGTGCCTGGAGTGGGACTAGCGGAGATACGCAGTATTTT
TRBJ1-1 | TRBV20-1 | few | - | CSARARLGRGDTEAFF | TGCAGTGCTAGGGCCCGACTGGGCCGGGGTGACACTGAAGCTTTCTTT
TRBJ1-5 | TRBV24-1 | - | - | CATAADGDSNQPQHF | TGTGCCACGGCAGCGGACGGGGATTCTAATCAGCCCCAGCATTTT
TRBJ1-5 | TRBV12-3/TRBV12-4 | once | - | CASSFGQYSNQPQHF | TGTGCCAGCAGTTTCGGGCAGTATAGCAATCAGCCCCAGCATTTT
TRBJ2-7 | TRBV29-1 | - | TRBD1 | CSVQRGPAYEQYF | TGCAGCGTTCAGAGGGGGCCGGCCTACGAGCAGTACTTC
TRBJ2-1 | TRBV30 | - | - | CAWSVDSQIYNEQFF | TGTGCCTGGAGTGTAGATTCACAGATCTACAATGAGCAGTTCTTC
TRBJ2-5 | TRBV12-3/TRBV12-4 | few | - | CASSSVVETQYF | TGTGCCAGCAGTAGCGTAGTGGAGACCCAGTACTTC
TRBJ2-3 | TRBV27 | - | - | CASSLRVRGTDTQYF | TGTGCCAGCAGTTTACGCGTCCGGGGAACAGATACGCAGTATTTT
TRBJ1-5 | TRBV27 | many | - | CASSLGGSFNQPQHF | TGTGCCAGCAGTTTAGGGGGGTCCTTTAATCAGCCCCAGCATTTT
TRBJ1-3 | TRBV28 | - | - | CASNAQSFGNTIYF | TGTGCCAGCAACGCCCAGAGCTTTGGAAACACCATATATTTT
TRBJ2-1 | TRBV4-3 | - | TRBD2 | CASSQGDIAGVINEQFF | TGCGCCAGCAGCCAAGGGGACATAGCGGGGGTCATAAATGAGCAGTTCTTC
TRBJ1-6 | TRBV15 | few | - | CATSRAFHDDPPRRLLFF | TGTGCCACCAGCAGAGCTTTCCATGATGATCCCCCCCGCCGACTACTATTCTTT
TRBJ2-1 | TRBV6-2/TRBV6-3 | few | - | CASSYRDTLGHEQFF | TGTGCCAGCAGTTACCGGGACACGCTAGGGCATGAGCAGTTCTTC
TRBJ2-2 | TRBV15 | - | - | CATSRGRGQGSGELFF | TGTGCCACCAGCCGGGGTAGGGGTCAGGGCTCCGGGGAGCTGTTTTTT
TRBJ2-7 | TRBV28 | - | - | CASSFWDRVKGEQYF | TGTGCCAGCAGTTTTTGGGACCGTGTGAAAGGCGAGCAGTACTTC
TRBJ2-3 | TRBV24-1 | - | - | CATSGLRGSGSTDTQYF | TGTGCCACCAGTGGTCTCCGGGGAAGCGGGAGCACAGATACGCAGTATTTT
TRBJ2-1 | TRBV12-3/TRBV12-4 | - | TRBD2 | CASSLIAGVNRNEQFF | TGTGCCAGCAGTCTTATAGCGGGAGTAAATAGGAATGAGCAGTTCTTC
TRBJ1-4 | TRBV20-1 | few | - | CSASWGAKLFF | TGCAGTGCTTCATGGGGTGCAAAACTGTTTTTT
TRBJ2-1 | TRBV27 | - | - | CASTPWGRGHNEQFF | TGTGCCAGCACCCCATGGGGCAGGGGCCACAATGAGCAGTTCTTC
TRBJ2-1 | TRBV19 | - | - | CASSMWNSLTDEQFF | TGTGCCAGTAGTATGTGGAACTCTCTGACGGATGAGCAGTTCTTC
TRBJ1-3 | TRBV19 | - | - | CASSIDSGNTIYF | TGTGCCAGTAGTATAGATTCTGGAAACACCATATATTTT
TRBJ1-2 | TRBV6-1 | few | - | CASSGSGYGYTF | TGTGCCAGCTCCGGATCTGGCTATGGCTACACCTTC
TRBJ2-7 | TRBV18 | - | TRBD1 | CASSEDRLTYEQYF | TGTGCCAGCTCGGAGGACAGGCTAACCTACGAGCAGTACTTC
TRBJ2-1 | TRBV28 | - | - | CASRRLDLSYNEQFF | TGTGCCAGCCGGAGACTAGACCTCTCCTACAATGAGCAGTTCTTC
TRBJ1-3 | TRBV20-1 | once | - | CSARGASLLFGNTIYF | TGCAGTGCAAGGGGCGCAAGCCTATTATTTGGAAACACCATATATTTT
TRBJ1-6 | TRBV6-6 | - | TRBD1 | CASTETGGSPLHF | TGTGCCAGCACCGAGACAGGGGGTTCACCCCTCCACTTT
TRBJ2-3 | TRBV7-2 | - | TRBD2 | CASSLGLAHTDTQYF | TGTGCCAGCAGCTTAGGACTAGCTCACACAGATACGCAGTATTTT
TRBJ2-1 | TRBV12-3/TRBV12-4 | few | - | CASRTYSYNEQFF | TGTGCCAGTAGGACTTACTCCTACAATGAGCAGTTCTTC
TRBJ2-1 | TRBV5-1 | many | TRBD2 | CASSLAGSSYNEQFF | TGTGCCAGCAGCTTAGCGGGAAGCTCCTACAATGAGCAGTTCTTC
TRBJ2-5 | TRBV29-1 | - | TRBD2 | CSDLGLAGRETQYF | TGCAGCGACCTCGGACTAGCGGGACGAGAGACCCAGTACTTC
TRBJ1-5 | TRBV20-1 | few | - | CSARGRVDQPQHF | TGCAGTGCTAGAGGCAGGGTTGATCAGCCCCAGCATTTT
TRBJ2-1 | TRBV15 | few | - | CATSRDPSNEQFF | TGTGCCACCAGCAGAGATCCTAGTAATGAGCAGTTCTTC
TRBJ2-1 | TRBV3-1 | few | TRBD1 | CASKPGQGVDEQFF | TGTGCCAGCAAGCCGGGACAGGGGGTGGATGAGCAGTTCTTC
TRBJ2-1 | TRBV19 | - | - | CASSIGTAYNEQFF | TGTGCCAGTAGTATAGGAACAGCCTACAATGAGCAGTTCTTC